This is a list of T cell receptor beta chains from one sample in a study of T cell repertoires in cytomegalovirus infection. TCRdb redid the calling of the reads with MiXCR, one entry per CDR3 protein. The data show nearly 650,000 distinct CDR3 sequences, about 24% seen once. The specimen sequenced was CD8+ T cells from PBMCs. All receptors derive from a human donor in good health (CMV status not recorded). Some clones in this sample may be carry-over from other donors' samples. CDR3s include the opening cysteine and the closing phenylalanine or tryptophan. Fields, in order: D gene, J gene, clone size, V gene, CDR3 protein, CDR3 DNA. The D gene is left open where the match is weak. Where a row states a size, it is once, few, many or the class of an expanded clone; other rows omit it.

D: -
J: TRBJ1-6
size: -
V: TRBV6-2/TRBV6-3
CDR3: CASNYGTDNSPLHF
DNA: TGTGCCAGCAACTACGGGACCGATAATTCACCCCTCCACTTT

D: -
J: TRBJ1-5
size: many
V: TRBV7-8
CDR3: CASSPTPYSNQPQHF
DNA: TGTGCCAGCAGCCCGACACCTTATAGCAATCAGCCCCAGCATTTT

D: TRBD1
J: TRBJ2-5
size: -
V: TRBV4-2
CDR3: CASSQRTGTQETQYF
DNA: TGTGCCAGCAGCCAACGGACAGGGACTCAAGAGACCCAGTACTTC

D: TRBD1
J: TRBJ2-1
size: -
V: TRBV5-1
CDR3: CASRSEDRVPNEQFF
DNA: TGCGCCAGCAGATCAGAGGACAGGGTCCCAAATGAGCAGTTCTTC

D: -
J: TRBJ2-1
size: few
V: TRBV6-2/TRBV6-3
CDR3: CASSYPPGGIDEQFF
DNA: TGTGCCAGCAGTTACCCCCCCGGGGGAATAGATGAGCAGTTCTTC

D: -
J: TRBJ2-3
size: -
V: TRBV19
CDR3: CASRSPGRSKTDF
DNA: TGTGCCAGTAGATCGCCGGGTAGGTCCAAAACGGATTTT

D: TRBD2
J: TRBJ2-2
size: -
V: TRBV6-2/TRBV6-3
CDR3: CASKLKRGGFDGELFF
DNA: TGTGCCAGCAAACTGAAGCGGGGGGGCTTCGACGGGGAGCTGTTTTTT

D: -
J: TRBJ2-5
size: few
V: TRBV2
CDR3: CASSEGGAFQETQYF
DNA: TGTGCCAGCAGTGAAGGGGGGGCCTTCCAAGAGACCCAGTACTTC

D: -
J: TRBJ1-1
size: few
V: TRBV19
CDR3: CASNSRGRGTEAFF
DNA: TGTGCCAGTAACTCGAGGGGTAGGGGCACTGAAGCTTTCTTT

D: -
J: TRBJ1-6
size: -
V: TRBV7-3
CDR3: CASSSPRSDTNSPLHF
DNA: TGTGCCAGCAGCTCCCCCCGGTCCGACACTAATTCACCCCTCCACTTT

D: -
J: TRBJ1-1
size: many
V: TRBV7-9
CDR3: CASSPQGKAFF
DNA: TGTGCCAGCAGTCCACAGGGAAAAGCTTTCTTT

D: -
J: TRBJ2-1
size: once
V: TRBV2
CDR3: CASSEELNSYNEQFF
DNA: TGTGCCAGCAGTGAAGAGCTTAACTCCTACAATGAGCAGTTCTTC

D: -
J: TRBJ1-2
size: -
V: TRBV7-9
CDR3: CASSLSLSGSPYGYTF
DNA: TGTGCCAGCAGCCTATCGCTATCAGGGTCGCCCTATGGCTACACCTTC

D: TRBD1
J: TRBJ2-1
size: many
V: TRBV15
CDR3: CATSSPDRGYNEQFF
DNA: TGTGCCACCAGCAGCCCCGACAGGGGTTACAATGAGCAGTTCTTC

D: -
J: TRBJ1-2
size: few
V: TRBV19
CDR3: CASATGLYYGYTF
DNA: TGTGCCAGTGCGACGGGCCTTTACTATGGCTACACCTTC

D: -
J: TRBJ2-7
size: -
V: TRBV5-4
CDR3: CASTFGDQASTEQYF
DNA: TGTGCCAGCACCTTTGGGGACCAGGCTTCTACCGAGCAGTACTTC

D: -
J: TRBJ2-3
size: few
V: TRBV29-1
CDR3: CSVAVLGARTDTQYF
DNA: TGCAGCGTTGCCGTTCTTGGGGCCCGCACAGATACGCAGTATTTT

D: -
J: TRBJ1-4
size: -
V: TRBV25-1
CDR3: CASSVGTKLFF
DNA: TGTGCCAGCAGTGTCGGGACGAAACTGTTTTTT

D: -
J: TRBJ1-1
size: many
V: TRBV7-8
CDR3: CASSWRGGTKGNTEAFF
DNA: TGTGCCAGCAGCTGGCGAGGGGGTACGAAGGGGAACACTGAAGCTTTCTTT

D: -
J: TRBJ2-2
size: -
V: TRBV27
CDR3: CASSTGVPAGELFF
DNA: TGTGCCAGCTCCACGGGGGTCCCTGCCGGGGAGCTGTTTTTT

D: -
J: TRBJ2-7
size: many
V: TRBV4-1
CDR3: CASSQESLVSYEQYF
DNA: TGCGCCAGCAGCCAAGAGTCACTAGTGTCCTACGAGCAGTACTTC

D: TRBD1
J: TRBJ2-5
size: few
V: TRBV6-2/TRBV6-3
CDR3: CASSYKYPGDRWEETQYF
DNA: TGTGCCAGCAGTTATAAGTATCCGGGGGACAGGTGGGAAGAGACCCAGTACTTC

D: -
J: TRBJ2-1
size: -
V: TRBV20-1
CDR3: CSARDPSSYNEQFF
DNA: TGCAGTGCTAGGGACCCCAGCTCCTACAATGAGCAGTTCTTC

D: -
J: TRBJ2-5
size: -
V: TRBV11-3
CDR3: CASSLGAGQEETQYF
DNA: TGTGCCAGCAGCTTAGGGGCAGGCCAGGAAGAGACCCAGTACTTC

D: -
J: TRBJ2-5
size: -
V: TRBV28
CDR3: CVSSLSDIRRETQYF
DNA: TGTGTCAGCAGTTTATCGGACATCCGTAGGGAGACCCAGTACTTC

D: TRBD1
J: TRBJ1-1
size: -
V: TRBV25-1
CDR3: CASGTGPEAFF
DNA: TGTGCCAGCGGGACAGGGCCTGAAGCTTTCTTT

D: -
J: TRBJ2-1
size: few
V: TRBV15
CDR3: CATSRGNEQFF
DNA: TGTGCCACCTCGAGGGGGAATGAGCAGTTCTTC

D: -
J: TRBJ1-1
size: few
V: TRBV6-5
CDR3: CASSYTERGTEAFF
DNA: TGTGCCAGCAGTTACACCGAAAGAGGCACTGAAGCTTTCTTT

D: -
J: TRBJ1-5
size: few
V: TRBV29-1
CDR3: CSVEEGYGAQHF
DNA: TGCAGCGTTGAAGAAGGGTACGGGGCCCAGCATTTT

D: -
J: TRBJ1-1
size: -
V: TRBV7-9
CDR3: CASSEVASYTEAFF
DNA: TGTGCCAGCAGCGAAGTGGCCTCGTACACTGAAGCTTTCTTT

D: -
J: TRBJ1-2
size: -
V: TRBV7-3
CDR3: CASSVDGGYYGYTF
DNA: TGTGCCAGCAGCGTAGACGGCGGATACTATGGCTACACCTTC

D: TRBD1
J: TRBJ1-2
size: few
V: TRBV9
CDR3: CASSSSPAGTGLYGYTF
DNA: TGTGCCAGCAGCTCCTCACCTGCCGGGACAGGGCTCTATGGCTACACCTTC

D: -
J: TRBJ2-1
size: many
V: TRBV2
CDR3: CASRNPGAIYNEQFF
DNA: TGTGCCAGCAGAAATCCAGGCGCAATCTACAATGAGCAGTTCTTC

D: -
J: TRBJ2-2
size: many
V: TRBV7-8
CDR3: CASSPRGTGRNTGELFF
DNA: TGTGCCAGCAGCCCAAGGGGGACGGGCAGGAACACCGGGGAGCTGTTTTTT

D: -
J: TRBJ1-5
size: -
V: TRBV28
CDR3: CVSSFGQPQHF
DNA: TGTGTCAGCAGTTTTGGTCAGCCCCAGCATTTT

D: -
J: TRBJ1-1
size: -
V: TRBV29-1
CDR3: CSVQGWNTEAFF
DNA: TGCAGCGTGCAGGGGTGGAACACTGAAGCTTTCTTT

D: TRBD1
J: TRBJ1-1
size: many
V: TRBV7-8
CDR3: CASSRGGWNTEAFF
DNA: TGTGCCAGCAGCCGAGGGGGCTGGAACACTGAAGCTTTCTTT

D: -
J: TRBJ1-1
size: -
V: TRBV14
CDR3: CASSQDLGTEAFF
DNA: TGTGCCAGCAGCCAAGATTTGGGGACTGAAGCTTTCTTT

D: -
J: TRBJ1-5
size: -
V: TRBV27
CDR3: CASSLYVGPPQHF
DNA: -

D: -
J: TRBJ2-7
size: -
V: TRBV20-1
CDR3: CSARDGSYEQYF
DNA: TGCAGTGCTAGGGACGGATCCTACGAGCAGTACTTC

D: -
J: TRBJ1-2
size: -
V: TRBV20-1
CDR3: CSAPKYDHYGYTF
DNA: TGCAGTGCTCCGAAGTACGACCACTATGGCTACACCTTC

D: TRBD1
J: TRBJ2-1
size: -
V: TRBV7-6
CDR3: CASSWTGGPHNEQFF
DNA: TGTGCCAGCAGCTGGACAGGGGGTCCCCACAATGAGCAGTTCTTC

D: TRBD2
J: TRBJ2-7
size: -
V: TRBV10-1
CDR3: CASSESSGGDEQYF
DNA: TGCGCCAGCAGTGAGTCCAGCGGGGGCGACGAGCAGTACTTC

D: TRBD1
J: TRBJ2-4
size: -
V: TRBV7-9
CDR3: CASSLEVRQGGKNIQYF
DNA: TGTGCCAGCAGCTTAGAGGTTCGACAGGGTGGAAAAAACATTCAGTACTTC

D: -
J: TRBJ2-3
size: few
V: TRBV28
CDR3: CASSLFRGVRDTQYF
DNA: TGTGCCAGCAGTTTATTCCGCGGGGTCCGGGATACGCAGTATTTT

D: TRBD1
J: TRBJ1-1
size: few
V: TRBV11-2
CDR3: CASSYWSRRDSVTPEGTEAFF
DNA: TGTGCCAGCAGCTACTGGTCAAGGCGGGACAGCGTAACTCCCGAGGGCACTGAAGCTTTCTTT

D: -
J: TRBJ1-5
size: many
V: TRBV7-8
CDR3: CASSLTATDSNQPQHF
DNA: TGTGCCAGCAGCTTAACGGCGACAGATAGCAATCAGCCCCAGCATTTT

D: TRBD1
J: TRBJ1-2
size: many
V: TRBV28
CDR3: CASSSTGDYGYTF
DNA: TGTGCCAGCAGTTCGACAGGGGACTATGGCTACACCTTC

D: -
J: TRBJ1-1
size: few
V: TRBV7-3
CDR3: CASSLKVLGQPNTEAFF
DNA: TGTGCCAGCAGCTTAAAGGTCCTCGGCCAACCGAACACTGAAGCTTTCTTT

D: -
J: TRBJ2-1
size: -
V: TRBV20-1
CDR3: CSARDPDGGYNEQFF
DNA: TGCAGTGCTAGAGACCCCGACGGTGGGTACAATGAGCAGTTCTTC

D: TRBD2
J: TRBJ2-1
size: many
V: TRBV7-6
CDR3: CASSLRRLGTSDNEQFF
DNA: TGTGCCAGCAGCTTGCGACGACTGGGGACTAGCGACAATGAGCAGTTCTTC

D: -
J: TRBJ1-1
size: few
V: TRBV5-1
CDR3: CASSLGRYRDTEAFF
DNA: TGCGCCAGCAGCTTGGGGCGTTACAGGGACACTGAAGCTTTCTTT

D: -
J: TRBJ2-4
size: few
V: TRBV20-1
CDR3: CSARDKEGRANIQYF
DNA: TGCAGTGCTAGAGATAAGGAGGGCCGAGCGAACATTCAGTACTTC

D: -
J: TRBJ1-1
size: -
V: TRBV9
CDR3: CASSVGTVMNTEAFF
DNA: TGTGCCAGCAGCGTGGGTACAGTCATGAACACTGAAGCTTTCTTT

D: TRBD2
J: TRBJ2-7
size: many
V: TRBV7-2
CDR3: CASSPGLVPEQYF
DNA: TGTGCCAGCAGCCCTGGACTAGTCCCCGAGCAGTACTTC